Many counts were recorded for the clone carrying this T cell receptor (beta chain). This record belongs to a study of T cells in Graves' hyperthyroidism and ophthalmopathy. The TCR beta CDR3 regions underwent amplification using RNA transcripts as the source. Primed by the HTBI set, a first-round RT-PCR was run on the TCR CDR3. In TCRdb, the multiplex PCR reads were re-called with MiXCR into one record per CDR3 protein. The top ten clones hold roughly 3% of a sample with some 580,000 distinct CDR3 sequences, around 15% of them seen once. Uncontrolled infections, other autoimmune diseases, pregnancy or lactation led to exclusion of patients. In making diagnoses, clinical symptoms, serum thyroxine and TRAb, thyroid ultrasound and orbital computed tomography were all used. The CDR3 spans 15 residues. Germline V gene data show CDR1 as MNHEY and CDR2 as SMNVEV (reference sequence). The V gene lost 6 bases and the J gene lost 4 bases, with 19 bases spanning the gap.

The chain joins TRBV27 to TRBJ2-7, with D perhaps TRBD2 (7 bases). The sequencing input was blood. This clonotype originated in a woman aged 40 to 49 with Graves' ophthalmopathy. The CDR3 region is CASSLLGGGDYEQYF. The CDR3 region has the DNA TGTGCCAGCAGCCTCCTTGGGGGGGGCGATTACGAGCAGTACTTC.